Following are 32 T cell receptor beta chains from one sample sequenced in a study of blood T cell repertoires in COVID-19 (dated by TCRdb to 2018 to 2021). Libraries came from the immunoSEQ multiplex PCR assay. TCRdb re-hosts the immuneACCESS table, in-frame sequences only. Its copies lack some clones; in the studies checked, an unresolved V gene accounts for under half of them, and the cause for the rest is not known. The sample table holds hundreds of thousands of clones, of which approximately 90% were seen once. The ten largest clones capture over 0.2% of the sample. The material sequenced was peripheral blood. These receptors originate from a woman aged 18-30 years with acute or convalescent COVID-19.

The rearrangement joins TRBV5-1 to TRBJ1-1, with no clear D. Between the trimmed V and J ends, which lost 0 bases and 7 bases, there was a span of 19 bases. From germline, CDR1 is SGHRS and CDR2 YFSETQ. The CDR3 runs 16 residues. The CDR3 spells CASSLAIPPGADEAFF. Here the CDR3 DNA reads TGCGCCAGCAGCTTGGCCATTCCCCCGGGAGCCGATGAAGCTTTCTTT.

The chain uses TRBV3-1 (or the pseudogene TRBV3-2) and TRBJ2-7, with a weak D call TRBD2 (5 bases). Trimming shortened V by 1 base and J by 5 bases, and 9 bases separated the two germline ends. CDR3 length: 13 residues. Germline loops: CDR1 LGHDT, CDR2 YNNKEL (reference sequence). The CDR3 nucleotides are TGTGCCAGCAGCCAAGGCGCGGGCGACGAGCAGTACTTC. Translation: CASSQGAGDEQYF.

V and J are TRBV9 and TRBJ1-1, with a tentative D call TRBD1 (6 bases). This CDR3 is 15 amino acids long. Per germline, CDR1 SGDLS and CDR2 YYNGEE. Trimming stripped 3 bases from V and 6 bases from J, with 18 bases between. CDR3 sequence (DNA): TGTGCCAGCAGCGCCTTTCCGGGACAATCGTCTGAAGCTTTCTTT. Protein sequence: CASSAFPGQSSEAFF.

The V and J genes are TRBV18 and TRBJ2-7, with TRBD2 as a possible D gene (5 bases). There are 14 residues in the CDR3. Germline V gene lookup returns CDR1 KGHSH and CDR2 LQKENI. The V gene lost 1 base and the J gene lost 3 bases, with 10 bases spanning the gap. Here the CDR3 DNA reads TGTGCCAGCTCACCACTGAGCGGTAACTACGAGCAGTACTTC. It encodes CASSPLSGNYEQYF.

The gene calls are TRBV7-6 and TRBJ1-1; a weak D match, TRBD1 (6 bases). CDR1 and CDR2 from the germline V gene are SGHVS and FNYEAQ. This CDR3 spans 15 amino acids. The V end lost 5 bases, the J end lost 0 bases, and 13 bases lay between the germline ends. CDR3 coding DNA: TGTGCCAGCAGCCAGTTGACAGGCTTGAACACTGAAGCTTTCTTT. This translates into CASSQLTGLNTEAFF.

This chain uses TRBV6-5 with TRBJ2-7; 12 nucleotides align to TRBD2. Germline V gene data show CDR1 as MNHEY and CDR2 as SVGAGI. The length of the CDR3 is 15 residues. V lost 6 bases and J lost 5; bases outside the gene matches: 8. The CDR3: CASSPTSGGLNEQYF. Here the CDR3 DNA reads TGTGCCAGCAGCCCCACTAGCGGGGGGCTCAACGAGCAGTACTTC.

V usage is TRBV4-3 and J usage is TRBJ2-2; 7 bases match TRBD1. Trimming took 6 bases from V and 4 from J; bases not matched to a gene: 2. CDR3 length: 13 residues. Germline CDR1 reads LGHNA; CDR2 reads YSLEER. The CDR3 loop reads CASSYRGTGELFF. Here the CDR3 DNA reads TGCGCCAGCAGTTACAGGGGCACCGGGGAGCTGTTTTTT.

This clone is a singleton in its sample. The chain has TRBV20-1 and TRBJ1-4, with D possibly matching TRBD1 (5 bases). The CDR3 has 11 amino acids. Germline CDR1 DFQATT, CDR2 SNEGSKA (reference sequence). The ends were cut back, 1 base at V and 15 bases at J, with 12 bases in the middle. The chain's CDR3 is CSARAPGGLFF. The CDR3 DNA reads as TGCAGTGCTAGAGCCCCGGGGGGGTTGTTTTTT.

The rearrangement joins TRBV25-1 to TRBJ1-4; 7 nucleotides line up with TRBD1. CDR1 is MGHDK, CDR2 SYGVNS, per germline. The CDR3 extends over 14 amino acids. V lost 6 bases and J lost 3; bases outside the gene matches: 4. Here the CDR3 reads CASRRQGANEKLFF. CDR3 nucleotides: TGTGCCAGCAGGCGACAGGGCGCTAATGAAAAACTGTTTTTT. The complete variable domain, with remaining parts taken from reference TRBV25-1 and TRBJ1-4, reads EADIYQTPRYLVIGTGKKITLECSQTMGHDKMYWYQQDPGMELHLIHYSYGVNSTEKGDLSSESTVSRIRTEHFPLTLESARPSHTSQYLCASRRQGANEKLFFGSGTQLSVL.

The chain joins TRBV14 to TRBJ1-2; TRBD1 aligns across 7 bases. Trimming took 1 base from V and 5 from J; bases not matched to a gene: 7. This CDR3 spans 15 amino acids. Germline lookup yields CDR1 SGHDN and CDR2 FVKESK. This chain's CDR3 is CASSQVRGQVYGYTF. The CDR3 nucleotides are TGTGCCAGCAGCCAAGTAAGAGGACAGGTTTATGGCTACACCTTC.

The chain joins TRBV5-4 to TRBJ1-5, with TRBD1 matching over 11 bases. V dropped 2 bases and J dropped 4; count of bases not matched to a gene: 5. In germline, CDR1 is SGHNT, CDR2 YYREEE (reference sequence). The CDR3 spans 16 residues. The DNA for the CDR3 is TGTGCCAGCAGCTTTACCGGGACAGGGGGTAATCAGCCCCAGCATTTT. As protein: CASSFTGTGGNQPQHF.

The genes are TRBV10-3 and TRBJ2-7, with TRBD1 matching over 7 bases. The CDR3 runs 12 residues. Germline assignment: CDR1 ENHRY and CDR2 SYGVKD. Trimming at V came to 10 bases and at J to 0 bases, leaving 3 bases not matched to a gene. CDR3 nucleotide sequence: TGTGCCACCCAGGGGGACTCCTACGAGCAGTACTTC. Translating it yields CATQGDSYEQYF.

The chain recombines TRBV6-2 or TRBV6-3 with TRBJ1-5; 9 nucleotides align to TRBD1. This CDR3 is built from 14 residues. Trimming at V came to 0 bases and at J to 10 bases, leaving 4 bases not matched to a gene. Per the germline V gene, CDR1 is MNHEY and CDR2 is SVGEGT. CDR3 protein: CASSYSTGGSPQHF. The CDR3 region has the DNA TGTGCCAGCAGTTACTCGACAGGGGGGAGTCCCCAGCATTTT.

In DNA, the CDR3 is TGTGCCAGCAGCCAAGATGTGTTCCGGGACAGGGTGAACACTGAAGCTTTCTTT. It is translated as CASSQDVFRDRVNTEAFF. This sequence joins TRBV4-2 and TRBJ1-1; 9 bases line up with TRBD1. The germline V gene encodes CDR1 LGHNA and CDR2 YNFKEQ. The CDR3 consists of 18 residues. The trim removed 0 bases at V and 0 bases at J, leaving 8 bases unmatched.

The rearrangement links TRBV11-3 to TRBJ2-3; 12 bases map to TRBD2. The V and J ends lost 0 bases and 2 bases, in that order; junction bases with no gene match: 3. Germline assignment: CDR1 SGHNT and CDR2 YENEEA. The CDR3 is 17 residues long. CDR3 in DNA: TGTGCCAGCAGCTTAGATTCTAGCGGGGGGGCCACAGATACGCAGTATTTT. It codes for CASSLDSSGGATDTQYF. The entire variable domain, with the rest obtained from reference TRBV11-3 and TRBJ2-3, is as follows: EAGVVQSPRYKIIEKKQPVAFWCNPISGHNTLYWYLQNLGQGPELLIRYENEEAVDDSQLPKDRFSAERLKGVDSTLKIQPAELGDSAVYLCASSLDSSGGATDTQYFGPGTRLTVL.

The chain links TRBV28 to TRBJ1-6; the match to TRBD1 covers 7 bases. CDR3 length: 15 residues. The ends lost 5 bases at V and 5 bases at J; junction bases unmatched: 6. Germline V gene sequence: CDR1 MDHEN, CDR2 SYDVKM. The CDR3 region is CASSPGQVDNSPLHF. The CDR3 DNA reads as TGTGCCAGCAGTCCCGGACAGGTAGATAATTCACCCCTCCACTTT.

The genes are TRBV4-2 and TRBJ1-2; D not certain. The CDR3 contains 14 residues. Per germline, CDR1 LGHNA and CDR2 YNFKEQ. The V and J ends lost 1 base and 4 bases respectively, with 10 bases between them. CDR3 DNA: TGTGCCAGCAGCCAAGGGGAGGTGAGCTATGGCTACACCTTC. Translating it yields CASSQGEVSYGYTF.

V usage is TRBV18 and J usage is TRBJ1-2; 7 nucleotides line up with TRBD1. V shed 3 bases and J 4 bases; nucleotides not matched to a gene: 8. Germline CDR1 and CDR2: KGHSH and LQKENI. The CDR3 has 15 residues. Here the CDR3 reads CASSPTGTDAYGYTF. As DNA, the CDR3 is TGTGCCAGCTCACCTACAGGGACAGACGCCTATGGCTACACCTTC.

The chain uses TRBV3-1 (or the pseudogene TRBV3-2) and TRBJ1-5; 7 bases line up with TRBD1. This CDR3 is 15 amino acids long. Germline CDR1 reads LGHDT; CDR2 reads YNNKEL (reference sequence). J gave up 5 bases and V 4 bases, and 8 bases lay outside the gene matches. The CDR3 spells CASSRETGTHQPQHF. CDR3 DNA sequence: TGTGCCAGCAGCCGAGAGACAGGGACTCATCAGCCCCAGCATTTT.

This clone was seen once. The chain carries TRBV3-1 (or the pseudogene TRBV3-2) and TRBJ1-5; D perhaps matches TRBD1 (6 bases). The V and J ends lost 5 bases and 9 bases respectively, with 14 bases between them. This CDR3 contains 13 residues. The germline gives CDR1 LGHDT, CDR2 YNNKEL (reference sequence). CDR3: CASSGRGTGPQHF. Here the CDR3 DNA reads TGTGCCAGCAGCGGAAGGGGGACGGGGCCCCAGCATTTT.

CDR3 residues: CSVGGGVNTEAFF. Written as DNA, the CDR3 is TGCAGCGTCGGTGGGGGCGTGAACACTGAAGCTTTCTTT. This rearrangement joins TRBV29-1 to TRBJ1-1; TRBD1 might be the D (6 bases). Trimming cost V 6 bases and J 0 bases, with 11 bases left between them. Germline CDR1 is SQVTM and CDR2 is ANQGSEA. The CDR3 has 13 residues. Full variable domain (rest looked up from reference TRBV29-1 and TRBJ1-1): SAVISQKPSRDICQRGTSLTIQCQVDSQVTMMFWYRQQPGQSLTLIATANQGSEATYESGFVIDKFPISRPNLTFSTLTVSNMSPEDSSIYLCSVGGGVNTEAFFGQGTRLTVV.

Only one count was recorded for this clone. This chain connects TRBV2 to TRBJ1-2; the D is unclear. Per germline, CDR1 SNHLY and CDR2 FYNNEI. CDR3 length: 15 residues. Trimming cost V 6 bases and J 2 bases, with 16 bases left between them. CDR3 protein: CASRGVDGSNYGYTF. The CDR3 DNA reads TGTGCCAGCAGGGGCGTAGACGGATCCAACTATGGCTACACCTTC.

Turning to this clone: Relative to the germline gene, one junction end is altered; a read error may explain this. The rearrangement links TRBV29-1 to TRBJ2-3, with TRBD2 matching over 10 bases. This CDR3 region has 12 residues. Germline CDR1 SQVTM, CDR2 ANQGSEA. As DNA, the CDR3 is TGCAGCGTTAGAGTAGCGGGGGGCCTACCGCATTTT. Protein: CSVRVAGGLPHF.

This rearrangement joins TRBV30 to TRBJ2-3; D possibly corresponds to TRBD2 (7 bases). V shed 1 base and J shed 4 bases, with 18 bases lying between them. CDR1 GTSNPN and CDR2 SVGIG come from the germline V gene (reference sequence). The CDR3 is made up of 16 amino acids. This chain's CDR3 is CAWSADLGGASDTQYF. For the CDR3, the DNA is TGTGCCTGGAGTGCCGATCTTGGGGGGGCCTCAGATACGCAGTATTTT.

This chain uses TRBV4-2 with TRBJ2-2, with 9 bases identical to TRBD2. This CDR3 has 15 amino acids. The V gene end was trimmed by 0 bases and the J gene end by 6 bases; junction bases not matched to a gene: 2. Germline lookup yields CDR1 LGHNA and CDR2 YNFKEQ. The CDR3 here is CASSQDAGGPGELFF. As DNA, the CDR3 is TGTGCCAGCAGCCAAGATGCGGGGGGGCCCGGGGAGCTGTTTTTT.

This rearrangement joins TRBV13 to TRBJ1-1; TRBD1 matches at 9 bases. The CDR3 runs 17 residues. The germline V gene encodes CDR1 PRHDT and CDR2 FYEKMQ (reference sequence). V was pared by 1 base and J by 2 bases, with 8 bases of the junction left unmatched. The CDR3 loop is CASSLVGDRVINTEAFF. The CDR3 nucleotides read TGTGCCAGCAGCTTAGTGGGGGACAGGGTGATTAACACTGAAGCTTTCTTT.

The CDR3 spells CASSKGGTGNSGNTIYF. The CDR3, as DNA: TGTGCCAGCAGCAAAGGAGGGACAGGCAACTCTGGAAACACCATATATTTT. The rearrangement uses TRBV21-1 and TRBJ1-3; TRBD1 is taken as the D call from the table, unchecked against the DNA. TRBV21-1 is recorded as a pseudogene. The CDR3 has 17 amino acids.

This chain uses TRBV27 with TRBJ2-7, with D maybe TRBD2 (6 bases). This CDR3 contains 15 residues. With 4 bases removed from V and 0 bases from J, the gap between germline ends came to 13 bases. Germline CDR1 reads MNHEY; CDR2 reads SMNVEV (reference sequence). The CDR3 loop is CASSSPSGGSYEQYF. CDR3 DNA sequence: TGTGCCAGCAGTTCCCCTTCCGGGGGCTCCTACGAGCAGTACTTC.

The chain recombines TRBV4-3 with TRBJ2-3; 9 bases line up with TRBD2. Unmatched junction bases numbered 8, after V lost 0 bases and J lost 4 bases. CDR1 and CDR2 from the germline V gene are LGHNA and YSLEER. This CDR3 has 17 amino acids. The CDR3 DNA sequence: TGCGCCAGCAGCCAAGATCGAGGGCTAGCGGGATCAGATACGCAGTATTTT. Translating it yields CASSQDRGLAGSDTQYF.

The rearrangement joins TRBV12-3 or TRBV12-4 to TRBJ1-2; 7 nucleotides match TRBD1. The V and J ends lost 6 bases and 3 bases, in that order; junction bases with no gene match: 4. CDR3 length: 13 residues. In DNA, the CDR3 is TGTGCCAGCAGCCCAGGGGGAGACTATGGCTACACCTTC. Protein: CASSPGGDYGYTF.

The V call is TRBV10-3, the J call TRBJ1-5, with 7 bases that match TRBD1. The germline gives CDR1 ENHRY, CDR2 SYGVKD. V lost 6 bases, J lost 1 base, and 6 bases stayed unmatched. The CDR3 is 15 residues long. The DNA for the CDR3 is TGTGCCATCAGCAAAACAGGGGACAGCAATCAGCCCCAGCATTTT. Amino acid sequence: CAISKTGDSNQPQHF.

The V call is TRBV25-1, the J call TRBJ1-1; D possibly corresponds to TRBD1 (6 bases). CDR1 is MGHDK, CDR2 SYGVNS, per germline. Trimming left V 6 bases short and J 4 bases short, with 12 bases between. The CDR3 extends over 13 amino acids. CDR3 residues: CASSRGGGTEAFF. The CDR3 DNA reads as TGTGCCAGCAGCCGAGGGGGGGGCACTGAAGCTTTCTTT.